This TCR beta chain came from a study of cytomegalovirus exposure and HLA in healthy donors (TCRdb year 2017). Broadly, across the study: An earlier analysis of roughly 500 of the donors reported more than 250 Gb of sequence data and 100 million to 130 million unique TCR beta sequences from roughly 200 million T cells. Approximately 300 gigabases of sequencing data and approximately 91 million unique TCR sequences made up an early release that covered 500 to 650 HLA-typed donors. A later genetic analysis took genome-wide SNP genotypes for about three fifths of the 666 donors and used that subset as a discovery cohort. A separate validation cohort of more than 100 different subjects was used in addition to the 666-subject first cohort. High-throughput TCR immunosequencing, statistical association of individual TCRs with disease status, and machine learning were combined to predict cytomegalovirus infection status. An earlier analysis of a few hundred of the donors applied high-throughput TCR beta sequencing to assess whether each TCR beta V gene segment acted as functional or pseudogenic. Of the 350 to 450 genotyped donors, roughly 85% fell in the genetic ancestry cluster associated with self-reported Caucasian donors. The aim of the study was to test whether cataloging public T cell receptors could identify signatures of past pathogen exposure. Typing coverage varied by locus: roughly 629-640 donors for A, B, C, DRB1 and DQB1; around 560 for DQA1; over 600 for DPA1; more than 450 for DPB1. A later analysis re-examined previously published TCR beta repertoires from about 700 donors and added high-resolution HLA genotyping to investigate patterns of TCR occurrence. Rather than using new phenotypic data, the later analysis identified candidate immune exposures from TCR beta sequences and from how often those sequences occurred across donors. Across about 370 genotyped donors of the cohort, an average of about 240,000 unique TCR beta nucleotide sequences per donor were sequenced, and 15% to 20% of those sequences were non-productive. About 5 DR-DQ haplotypes were handled as single units for association and clustering, since linkage in the cohort was strong. Alongside the repertoire data, information on donor age, sex, ethnicity and CMV serostatus was compiled. The study used immunosequencing to profile the T cell repertoires of several hundred subjects and linked those repertoires to cytomegalovirus serostatus. All discovery cohort repertoires had been generated on a single sequencing platform. Both class I and class II loci were covered by HLA typing, at four-digit resolution.

The cohort consisted of 666 healthy bone marrow donors. All cohort members were sampled while nominally healthy, although unrecorded immune exposures were likely present. The donor was CMV seropositive and was included in the group of 250 to 350 seropositive cohort members. A peripheral blood sample was collected from each donor, and TCR beta sequencing was performed on peripheral blood mononuclear cells. The Qiagen DNeasy Blood Extraction Kit was used to extract genomic DNA from the blood cell samples. Trimming accounts for 4 bases at V and 0 bases at J, while the number of junction bases matched to no gene is 2. CDR3 length: 14 amino acids, cysteine to phenylalanine. Here the CDR3 DNA is all that survives: 42 bases in frame from base 1. The CDR1 and CDR2 encoded by the germline V gene are SGHTS and YDEGEE. Notes on this clone: Its antigen is currently not known. No clone much larger than this one lies a single base away; base qualities are absent.

Library construction relied on the immunoSEQ multiplex PCR assay. The multiplex PCR relied on a mix of 60 forward primers for TCR Vbeta segments and 13 reverse primers for TCR Jbeta segments. Amplification of the CDR3 region of rearranged TCR beta genes was performed with a multiplex PCR assay on genomic DNA. On the Illumina HiSeq System, the amplified TCR beta libraries were sequenced as 87-base-pair reads. The original pipeline was this. In a later analysis, tens of millions of unique TCR beta chains were counted across the 500 to 850 repertoires, and approximately 11 million of these chains were shared by at least two donors. Raw reads were error-corrected and collapsed into unique sequences with a nearest-neighbor algorithm that merged closely related sequences to remove PCR and sequencing errors. CDR3 sequences were aligned to IMGT reference sequences to assign V, D and J gene segments. Each retained sequence needed at least a six-nucleotide match to both a V gene segment and a J gene segment. Rearrangements were called productive when the CDR3 lacked stop codons and stayed in frame with V and J; all others were non-productive. Following IMGT convention, CDR3 was defined as the stretch from the second conserved V-encoded cysteine to the conserved J-encoded phenylalanine. The earlier analysis of some 600 of the donors excluded sequences that lacked an unambiguous match to a single V gene segment. In an earlier analysis of approximately 500 of the donors, a V segment was called functional when productive rearrangements were above 56.7%, and segregating when the standard deviation between donors exceeded 5%. A statistical classification framework was built for diagnosing cytomegalovirus status from the catalog of TCR beta chain sequences. V and J gene assignment, in a later analysis, came from comparing TCR nucleotide sequences with IMGT/GENE-DB human TR gene sequences. The TCRdist pipeline was used in a later analysis to assign CDR3 sequences and most-parsimonious VDJ recombination scenarios. In a later analysis, each TCR beta chain was defined by its CDR3 amino acid sequence together with its V-gene family, and reads lacking a unique V-gene family were excluded. In a later analysis, 500 to 700 highly shared, low-generation-probability nucleotide sequences were removed to address suspected cross-contamination and a sequencing artifact. For each public chain, a later analysis derived a clonal expansion index from normalized ranks of inferred template counts within each repertoire. In a later analysis, generation probabilities were computed using a VDJ recombination model fitted to out-of-frame rearrangements, and the results were checked against IGoR. In a later analysis, hypergeometric tests were used to score TCR-TCR, TCR-HLA and TCR-CMV co-occurrence, with a repertoire-size bias correction applied to TCR pairs. False discovery rates were estimated in a later analysis by permuting HLA or CMV assignments 20 times. A later analysis grouped co-occurring TCRs with DBSCAN, adding TCRdist sequence similarity when clustering within HLA-allele-positive subsets. Co-occurrence clustering excluded repertoires with fewer than 30,000 or more than 120,000 public chains, plus five with anomalous nucleotide sharing. TCRdb carries this immuneACCESS record with in-frame sequences only. Its versions omit some clonotypes, under half of them owing to an unresolved V gene in the studies checked, with the rest unexplained. V and J calls plus clone size are reproduced from that table; the DNA served to infer D and trimming. Counted in this sample were around 120,000 clones; roughly 77% of them appeared once. The top ten hold around 5.2% of the sample.

Study-wide findings and limitations: Linkage disequilibrium might explain the correlated functional status among segregating V segments, but an unknown experimental factor could not be ruled out. A total of around 150 TCR beta chains were listed by the study as associated with cytomegalovirus. HLA typing was unavailable for some donors at each locus, so association tests used only the typed subset. In a later analysis, TCR association rates were found to vary across HLA loci, with the most associated TCRs seen for DRB1 alleles and the fewest for HLA-C alleles. A further reported finding was that TCR beta sequences accurately predicted the HLA-A and HLA-B alleles for most subjects in the first cohort. In a later genetic analysis, a missense DCLRE1C variant was associated with V-gene and J-gene trimming of TCR beta chains, and the association was replicated in an independent cohort. An earlier analysis of approximately 530 of the donors showed that most TCR beta V segments appeared in productive rearrangements either about 90% or about 30% of the time, which broadly matched IMGT annotations. The only immune exposure information available for the cohort was CMV serostatus. The classifier was reported to diagnose cytomegalovirus status with high specificity and sensitivity in both the original and validation cohorts. Specific HLA alleles were associated with roughly 16,000 TCR beta sequences at a false discovery rate of 0.05 in a later analysis. A later analysis reported that several top co-occurrence clusters appeared linked to parvovirus B19, influenza, CMV and Epstein-Barr virus. Across donors, most TCR sequences were observed very rarely, whereas some public TCRs were present in many individuals. The sequencing pipeline was judged likely to have produced a cluster of highly shared sequence variants as a technical artifact. Most CMV-associated TCR beta chains appeared to be HLA-restricted in a later analysis, and the HLA associations seemed to be driven largely by CMV exposure. A few of the identified cytomegalovirus-associated TCR beta chains were confirmed in vitro to be specific for cytomegalovirus antigens. When HLA alleles, especially DR and DQ, strongly co-occurred, TCR associations were difficult to assign to individual alleles. In this cohort, only TCR beta chains were sequenced, and detectable features were limited by the absence of alpha or paired-chain data. Because the 87-base-pair reads could not distinguish some IMGT-functional V segments, including TRBV6-2 and TRBV6-3, those segments were excluded. In a later analysis, HLA-associated TCR beta chains showed more clonal expansion and lower generation probabilities than non-associated chains that were equally common. Sequencing depth was assumed to be roughly uniform across donors in the presence/absence analyses, though that assumption may not hold. Fewer than 20 rarely observed V segments, including chromosome 9 orphons, were excluded from the earlier analysis of approximately 500 of the donors because counts were too low. A later genetic analysis reported fewer N-insertions in productive TCRs among donors in an Asian-associated ancestry cluster than the roughly 700-donor mean. The authors suggested that the approach could potentially be generalized to other disease states and immunological phenotypes.

This TCR was sampled from a middle-aged man in good health and CMV-seropositive. The chain is made from TRBV5-8 and TRBJ1-1; 8 bases in the middle match TRBD1. The sequencing sample was made of PBMCs. The CDR3 has the sequence CASSRTGLNTEAFF. The DNA is TGTGCCAGCAGCCGGACAGGGTTGAACACTGAAGCTTTCTTT.